This TCR beta chain derives from a study of T cell responses to AZD1222 COVID-19 vaccine. The study's findings and limits: Donors were largely white British and mainly female; clonal diversity was possibly underestimated.

On this clone itself: Its specificity is not known.

CDR3 length: 14 residues. Between the trimmed V and J ends, which lost 6 bases and 5 bases, there was a span of 16 bases. Per germline, CDR1 MDHEN and CDR2 SYDVKM. TCRdb's table, derived via immunoSEQ multiplex PCR, lists solely in-frame clones and lacks some. Among 140,000 or so clones listed, 90% to 95% were seen once. The TCR comes from an adult who had recovered from COVID-19. The sequencing used peripheral blood, collected after recovery from COVID-19. V is TRBV28 and J is TRBJ1-2; the D is unclear. This chain's CDR3 is CASSPSPQEYGYTF. The CDR3, as DNA: TGTGCCAGCAGCCCATCCCCCCAGGAGTATGGCTACACCTTC.